The clone carrying this T cell receptor beta chain was detected once. Germline trimming cut 1 base from V and 2 bases from J; bases unmatched to any gene: 8. The CDR3 is made up of 17 amino acids. Germline CDR1 reads SGHRS; CDR2 reads YFSETQ. Residents of 20 to 25 US areas, aged about 18 to 95 years, made up the participants. The sample comes from a study of blood T cell repertoires in COVID-19. TCRdb's copy holds only in-frame clones and misses some; the assay was immunoSEQ multiplex PCR. The sample comprises around 300,000 clones, 88% of which are singletons, and about 1% rests with the top ten. The V gene is TRBV5-1, the J gene TRBJ2-3; 9 bases fit TRBD2. This clonotype originated in a woman in her twenties or thirties who had recovered from COVID-19. Material for sequencing was PBMCs or T cells enriched from blood (not recorded which). The CDR3 loop reads CASSLLVSGGNTDTQYF. DNA of the CDR3: TGCGCCAGCAGCTTGTTAGTAAGCGGGGGGAACACAGATACGCAGTATTTT.